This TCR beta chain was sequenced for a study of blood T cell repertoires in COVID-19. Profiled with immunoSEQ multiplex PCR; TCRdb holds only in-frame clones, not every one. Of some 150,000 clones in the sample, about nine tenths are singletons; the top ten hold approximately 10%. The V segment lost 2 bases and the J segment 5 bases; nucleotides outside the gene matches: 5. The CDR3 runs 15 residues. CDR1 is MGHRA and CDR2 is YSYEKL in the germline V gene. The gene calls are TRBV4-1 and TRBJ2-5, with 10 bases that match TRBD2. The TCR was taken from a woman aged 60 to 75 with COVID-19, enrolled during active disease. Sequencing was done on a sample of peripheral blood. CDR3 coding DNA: TGCGCCAGCAGCCAAAGCGGGAGGGGAAGGGAGACCCAGTACTTC. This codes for CASSQSGRGRETQYF.